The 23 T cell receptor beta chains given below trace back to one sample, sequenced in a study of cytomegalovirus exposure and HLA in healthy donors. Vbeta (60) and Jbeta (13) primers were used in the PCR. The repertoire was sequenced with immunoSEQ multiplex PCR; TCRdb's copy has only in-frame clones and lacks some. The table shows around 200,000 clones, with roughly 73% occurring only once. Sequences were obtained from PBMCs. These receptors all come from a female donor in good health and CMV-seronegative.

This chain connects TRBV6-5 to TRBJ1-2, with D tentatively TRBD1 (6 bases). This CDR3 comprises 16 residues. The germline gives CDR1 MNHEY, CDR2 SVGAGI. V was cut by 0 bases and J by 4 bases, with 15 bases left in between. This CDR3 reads CASSYSRGFEAYGYTF. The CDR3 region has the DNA TGTGCCAGCAGTTACTCTAGGGGGTTTGAGGCCTATGGCTACACCTTC.

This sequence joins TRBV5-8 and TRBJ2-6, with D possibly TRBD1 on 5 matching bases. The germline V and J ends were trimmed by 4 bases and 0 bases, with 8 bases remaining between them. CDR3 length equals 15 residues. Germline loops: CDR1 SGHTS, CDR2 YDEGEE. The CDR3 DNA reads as TGTGCCAGCAGCCACGGACACTCTGGGGCCAACGTCCTGACTTTC. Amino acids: CASSHGHSGANVLTF.

This CDR3 reads CASSLPGTGTFNGYTF. The CDR3, as DNA: TGTGCCAGCAGCCTACCGGGGACAGGGACATTTAACGGCTACACCTTC. This sequence joins TRBV14 and TRBJ1-2; TRBD1 aligns across 9 bases. The CDR3 is 16 amino acids. V shed 4 bases, J shed 8 bases, and the junction held 14 bases outside the gene matches. Germline lookup yields CDR1 SGHDN and CDR2 FVKESK.

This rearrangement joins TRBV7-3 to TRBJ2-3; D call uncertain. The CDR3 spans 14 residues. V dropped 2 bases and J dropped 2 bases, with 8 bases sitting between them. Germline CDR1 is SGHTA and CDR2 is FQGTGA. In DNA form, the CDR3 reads TGTGCCAGCAGCTTAGGTCCTATCACAGATACGCAGTATTTT. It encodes CASSLGPITDTQYF.

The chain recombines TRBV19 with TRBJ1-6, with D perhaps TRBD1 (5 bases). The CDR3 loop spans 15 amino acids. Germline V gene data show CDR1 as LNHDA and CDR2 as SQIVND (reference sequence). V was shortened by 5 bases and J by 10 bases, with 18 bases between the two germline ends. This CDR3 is CASSFGGREGSPLHF. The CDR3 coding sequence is TGTGCCAGTAGTTTTGGCGGCAGGGAGGGATCACCCCTCCACTTT.

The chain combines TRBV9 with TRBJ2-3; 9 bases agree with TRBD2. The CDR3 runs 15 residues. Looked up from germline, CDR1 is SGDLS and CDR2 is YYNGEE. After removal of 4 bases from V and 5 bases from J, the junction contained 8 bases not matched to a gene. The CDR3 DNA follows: TGTGCCAGCAGCTTCAGCGGGGGGCATAGAGATACGCAGTATTTT. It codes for CASSFSGGHRDTQYF.

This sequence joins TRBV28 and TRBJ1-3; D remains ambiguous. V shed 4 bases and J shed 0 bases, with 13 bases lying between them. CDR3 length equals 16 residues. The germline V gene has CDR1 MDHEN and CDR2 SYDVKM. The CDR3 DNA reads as TGTGCCAGCAGTTCAATCACAGCGGCCTCTGGAAACACCATATATTTT. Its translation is CASSSITAASGNTIYF.

DNA of the CDR3: TGTGCCAGCAGCTTGCGGCAGCCGGGCTCCTACGAGCAGTACTTC. Its translation: CASSLRQPGSYEQYF. V gene TRBV5-6 combines with J gene TRBJ2-7; D ambiguous. This CDR3 is built from 15 residues. The germline V gene encodes CDR1 SGHDT and CDR2 YYEEEE. Deletions cut 1 base from V and 0 bases from J, with 11 bases between.

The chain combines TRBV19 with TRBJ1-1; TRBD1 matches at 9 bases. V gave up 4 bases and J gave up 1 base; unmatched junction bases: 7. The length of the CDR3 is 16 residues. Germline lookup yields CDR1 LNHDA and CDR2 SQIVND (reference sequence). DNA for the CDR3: TGTGCCAGTAGTACGACGGGGACAGGGCCGAACACTGAAGCTTTCTTT. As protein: CASSTTGTGPNTEAFF.

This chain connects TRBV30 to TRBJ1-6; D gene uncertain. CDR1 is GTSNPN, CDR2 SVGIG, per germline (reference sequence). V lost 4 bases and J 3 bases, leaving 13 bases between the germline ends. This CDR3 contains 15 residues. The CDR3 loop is CAWTPAAVYNSPLHF. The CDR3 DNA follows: TGTGCCTGGACCCCGGCGGCCGTCTATAATTCACCCCTCCACTTT.

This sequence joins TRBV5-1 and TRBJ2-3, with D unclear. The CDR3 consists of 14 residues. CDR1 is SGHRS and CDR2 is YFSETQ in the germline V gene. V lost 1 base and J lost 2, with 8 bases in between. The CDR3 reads CASSLYYTTDTQYF. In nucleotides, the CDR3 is TGCGCCAGCAGCTTGTATTACACCACAGATACGCAGTATTTT.

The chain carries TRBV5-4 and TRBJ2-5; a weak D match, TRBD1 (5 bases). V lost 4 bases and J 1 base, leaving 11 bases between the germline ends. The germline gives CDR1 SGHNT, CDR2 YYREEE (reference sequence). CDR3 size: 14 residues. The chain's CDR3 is CASSPEGAQETQYF. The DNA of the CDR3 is TGTGCCAGCAGCCCTGAAGGGGCCCAAGAGACCCAGTACTTC.

The CDR3 DNA reads TGCGCCAGCAGCCAAGAGAGGGGGTTCTCAGATACGCAGTATTTT. This codes for CASSQERGFSDTQYF. V usage is TRBV4-3 and J usage is TRBJ2-3; TRBD1 is a possible D gene (6 bases). V dropped 0 bases and J dropped 4 bases, with 11 bases sitting between them. Looked up from germline, CDR1 is LGHNA and CDR2 is YSLEER. This CDR3 comprises 15 residues.

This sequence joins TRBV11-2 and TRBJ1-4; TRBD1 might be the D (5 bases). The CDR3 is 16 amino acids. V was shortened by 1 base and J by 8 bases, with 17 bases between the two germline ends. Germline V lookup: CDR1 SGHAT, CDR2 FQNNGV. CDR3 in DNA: TGTGCCAGCAGCTTAGGGCGTGGGCAGGGTGAGGAAAAACTGTTTTTT. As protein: CASSLGRGQGEEKLFF. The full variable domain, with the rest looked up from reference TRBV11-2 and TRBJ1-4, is EAGVAQSPRYKIIEKRQSVAFWCNPISGHATLYWYQQILGQGPKLLIQFQNNGVVDDSQLPKDRFSAERLKGVDSTLKIQPAKLEDSAVYLCASSLGRGQGEEKLFFGSGTQLSVL.

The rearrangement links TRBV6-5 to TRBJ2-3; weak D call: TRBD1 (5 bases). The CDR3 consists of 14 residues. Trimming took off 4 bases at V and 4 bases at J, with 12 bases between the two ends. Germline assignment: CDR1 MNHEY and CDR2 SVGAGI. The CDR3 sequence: CASSLWGQADTQYF. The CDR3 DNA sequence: TGTGCCAGCAGTTTGTGGGGCCAGGCAGATACGCAGTATTTT.

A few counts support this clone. The CDR3 loop reads CASSLDGDYGYTF. The CDR3 DNA is TGCGCCAGCAGCTTGGACGGAGACTATGGCTACACCTTC. The chain recombines TRBV5-1 with TRBJ1-2; the D is unclear. Germline-derived CDR1 and CDR2 are SGHRS and YFSETQ. The V gene lost 0 bases and the J gene lost 3 bases, with 6 bases spanning the gap. CDR3 size: 13 residues.

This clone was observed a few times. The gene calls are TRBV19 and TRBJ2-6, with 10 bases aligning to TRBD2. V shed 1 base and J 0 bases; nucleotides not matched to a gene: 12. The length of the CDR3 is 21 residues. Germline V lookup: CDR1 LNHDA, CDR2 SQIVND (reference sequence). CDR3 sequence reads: CASSIVLAGALTGSGANVLTF. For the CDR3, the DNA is TGTGCCAGTAGTATAGTCCTAGCGGGAGCATTGACCGGCTCTGGGGCCAACGTCCTGACTTTC.

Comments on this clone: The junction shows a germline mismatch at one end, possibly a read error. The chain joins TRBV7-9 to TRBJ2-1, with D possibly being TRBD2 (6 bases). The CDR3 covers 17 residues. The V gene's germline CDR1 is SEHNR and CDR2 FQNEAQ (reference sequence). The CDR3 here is CSSSSILVTGAYNEQFF. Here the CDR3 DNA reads TGTTCCAGCAGCTCCATATTGGTGACGGGAGCGTACAATGAGCAGTTCTTC.

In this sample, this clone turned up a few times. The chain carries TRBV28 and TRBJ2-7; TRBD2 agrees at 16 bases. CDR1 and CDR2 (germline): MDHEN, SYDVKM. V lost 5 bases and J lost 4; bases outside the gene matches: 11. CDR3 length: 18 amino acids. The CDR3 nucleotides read TGTGCCAGCAGTCGTGGGACTAGCGGGGGGGCTTGGGTTTACGAGCAGTACTTC. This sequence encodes CASSRGTSGGAWVYEQYF.

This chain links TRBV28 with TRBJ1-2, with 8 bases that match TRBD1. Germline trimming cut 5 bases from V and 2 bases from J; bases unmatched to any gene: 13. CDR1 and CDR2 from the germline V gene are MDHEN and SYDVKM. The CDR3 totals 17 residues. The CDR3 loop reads CASSTLRQGNSNYGYTF. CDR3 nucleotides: TGTGCCAGCAGTACTTTGAGACAGGGGAATAGCAACTATGGCTACACCTTC.

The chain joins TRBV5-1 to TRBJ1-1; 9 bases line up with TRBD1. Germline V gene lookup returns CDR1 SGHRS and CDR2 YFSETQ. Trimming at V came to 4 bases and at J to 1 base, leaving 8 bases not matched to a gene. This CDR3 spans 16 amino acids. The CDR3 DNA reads TGCGCCAGCAGCCGTAGGACAGGGGTTGCGAACACTGAAGCTTTCTTT. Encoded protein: CASSRRTGVANTEAFF.

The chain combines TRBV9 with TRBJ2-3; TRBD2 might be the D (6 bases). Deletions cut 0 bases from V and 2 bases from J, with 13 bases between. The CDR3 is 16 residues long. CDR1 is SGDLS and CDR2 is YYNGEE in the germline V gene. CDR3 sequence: CASSVGIGEVTDTQYF. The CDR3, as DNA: TGTGCCAGCAGCGTAGGTATTGGGGAGGTCACAGATACGCAGTATTTT.

The CDR3 here is CASSFGTARGITEAFF. Written as DNA, the CDR3 is TGTGCCAGCAGTTTCGGGACAGCCCGAGGGATCACTGAAGCTTTCTTT. The chain carries TRBV6-5 and TRBJ1-1; TRBD1 aligns across 7 bases. The V and J ends lost 4 bases and 4 bases, in that order; junction bases with no gene match: 12. The CDR3 is 16 residues long. The germline gives CDR1 MNHEY, CDR2 SVGAGI.